What follows are 13 T cell receptor beta chains derived from one specimen sequenced in a study. TCRdb independently ran MiXCR on the 5' RACE reads; one entry per CDR3 protein. The data show 10,000 or so distinct CDR3 sequences, over 25% seen once. Sample: naive CD4+ T cells sorted from a lymph node. Subset given: naive CD4+ T cells, CD4+CD45RA+CD25-. These receptors were collected from a female donor with breast cancer.

Points on this clonotype: A much larger clone differs from this one at a single base, so this may be a read error. The chain recombines TRBV6-6 with TRBJ1-5; the D is unclear. The CDR3 has 14 residues. Germline V CDR1 and CDR2: MNHNY, SVGAGI (reference sequence). The germline V and J ends were trimmed by 5 bases and 0 bases, with 8 bases remaining between them. The CDR3, as DNA: TGTGCCAGCAGTCCGGACGGTAGCAATCAGCCCCAGCATTTT. As protein: CASSPDGSNQPQHF.

Relative to its sample, this clonotype is medium-sized. The chain joins TRBV12-3 or TRBV12-4 to TRBJ1-2, with no clear D. V lost 7 bases, J lost 0 bases, and 21 bases lay in between. CDR3 length: 17 amino acids. CDR3 residues: CASKSRAAPFTNYGYTF. For the CDR3, the DNA is TGTGCCAGCAAGAGCCGGGCCGCCCCTTTCACTAACTATGGCTACACCTTC.

This chain connects TRBV18 to TRBJ2-1; 9 nucleotides align to TRBD2. Germline lookup yields CDR1 KGHSH and CDR2 LQKENI. V lost 3 bases, J lost 2 bases, and 5 bases stayed unmatched. This CDR3 contains 16 residues. The CDR3 nucleotides read TGTGCCAGCTCACCGTCGACTAGCGGAACCTACAATGAGCAGTTCTTC. It encodes CASSPSTSGTYNEQFF.

This clonotype has ten or more counts. This rearrangement joins TRBV5-1 to TRBJ2-1, with 8 bases identical to TRBD2. The CDR3 contains 16 residues. Germline-derived CDR1 and CDR2 are SGHRS and YFSETQ. V lost 3 bases, J lost 3 bases, and 8 bases stayed unmatched. The DNA for the CDR3 is TGCGCCAGCAGCTCCTATAGCGGGGCCGGCTACAATGAGCAGTTCTTC. Translating gives CASSSYSGAGYNEQFF.

This clonotype has ten or more counts. This chain uses TRBV11-2 with TRBJ2-5, with TRBD1 matching 7 bases. The ends lost 5 bases at V and 3 bases at J; junction bases unmatched: 9. Germline values: CDR1 SGHAT, CDR2 FQNNGV. This CDR3 region has 15 residues. The CDR3 region is CASSISGTVKETQYF. The CDR3 bases are TGTGCCAGCAGCATCTCCGGGACAGTCAAAGAGACCCAGTACTTC.

This clonotype has at least ten counts. This chain links TRBV5-1 with TRBJ2-7; D may be TRBD1 or TRBD2 (5 bases each). Trimming cost V 4 bases and J 0 bases, with 17 bases left between them. The V gene's germline CDR1 is SGHRS and CDR2 YFSETQ. This CDR3 spans 16 amino acids. CDR3 coding DNA: TGCGCCAGCAGCCGCCCCGGGACGGCTAGCTCCTACGAGCAGTACTTC. Protein product: CASSRPGTASSYEQYF.

This clonotype was counted only a few times. The J gene is TRBJ2-1, the V gene TRBV6-4; a weak D match, TRBD2 (6 bases). The ends were cut back, 0 bases at V and 1 base at J, with 10 bases in the middle. Germline-derived CDR1 and CDR2 are MRHNA and SNTAGT. The length of the CDR3 is 16 residues. CDR3 nucleotides: TGTGCCAGCAGTGACTCAGCAGCGGGTTCCTACAATGAGCAGTTCTTC. It translates to CASSDSAAGSYNEQFF.

To note about this clonotype: This could be a read error, since a much larger clone is one nucleotide away. J is TRBJ2-7 and V is TRBV18; D unclear. The CDR3 length is 14 residues. CDR1 is KGHSH, CDR2 LQKENI, per germline. CDR3 coding DNA: TGTGCCAGCCCACCACCGGACGGATACTACGAGCAGTACTTC. Encoded protein: CASPPPDGYYEQYF.

This clonotype has only a few counts. V usage is TRBV20-1 and J usage is TRBJ1-1; D is unclear. The CDR3 totals 12 residues. Germline CDR1 DFQATT, CDR2 SNEGSKA (reference sequence). V was trimmed by 6 bases and J by 1 base, leaving 9 bases between them. The CDR3 is CSAGVPNTEAFF. The DNA for the CDR3 is TGCAGTGCCGGGGTCCCGAACACTGAAGCTTTCTTT.

The J gene is TRBJ1-1, the V gene TRBV7-9, with 8 nucleotides matching TRBD1. This CDR3 contains 14 residues. V shed 3 bases and J 6 bases; nucleotides not matched to a gene: 6. Germline CDR1 is SEHNR and CDR2 is FQNEAQ (reference sequence). The CDR3 nucleotides are TGTGCCAGCAGCTTTACAGGGGGAATGTCTGAAGCTTTCTTT. This gives the protein CASSFTGGMSEAFF.

This clonotype is termed medium-sized (0.01 to 0.1%). This sequence joins TRBV4-2 and TRBJ1-1; D ambiguous. V was pared by 5 bases and J by 2 bases, with 9 bases between. Germline CDR1 reads LGHNA; CDR2 reads YNFKEQ. The CDR3 has 13 amino acids. In DNA form, the CDR3 reads TGTGCCAGCAGCTCAGGATCAAACACTGAAGCTTTCTTT. Translating gives CASSSGSNTEAFF.

Concerning this clonotype: This could be a read error, since a much larger clone is one nucleotide away. V is TRBV20-1 and J is TRBJ1-5; 8 bases align to TRBD1. V shed 3 bases and J 3 bases; nucleotides not matched to a gene: 10. The CDR3 runs to 16 residues. Germline V gene lookup returns CDR1 DFQATT and CDR2 SNEGSKA (reference sequence). The CDR3 DNA reads as TGCAGTGCTAGGGAGCCGACAGGGGTCTCCAATCAGCCCCAGCATTTT. Translation: CSAREPTGVSNQPQHF.

The sample holds many counts of this clonotype. J is TRBJ2-5 and V is TRBV5-1; D perhaps matches TRBD2 (6 bases). This CDR3 spans 12 amino acids. V lost 2 bases to trimming and J lost 4 bases, with 6 bases between them. CDR1 is SGHRS, CDR2 YFSETQ, per germline. The CDR3 loop reads CASSFSGETQYF. The DNA for the CDR3 is TGCGCCAGCAGCTTTAGCGGAGAGACCCAGTACTTC.